This TCR beta chain came from a study of T cells in Graves' hyperthyroidism and ophthalmopathy. This clonotype was recorded many times. Its antigen is still unknown. Study outcomes and limitations: Most thyroid clonotypes expanded above 0.001 appeared in blood too.

Amplified regions were TCR beta CDR3 sequences from RNA transcripts. First-round RT-PCR of the TCR CDR3 relied on the HTBI primer set. MiXCR was run by TCRdb on the multiplex PCR reads, yielding one entry per CDR3 protein. The sample has roughly 740,000 distinct CDR3 sequences, 16% seen once. Sequencing was performed on blood. The TCR sequence derives from a man aged 18 to 30 with Graves' hyperthyroidism.

CDR3 sequence (DNA): TGCAGTGCTAGCCGGACAGGGGGGTCGAGCGAGCAGTACTTC. Its protein product is CSASRTGGSSEQYF. The gene calls are TRBV20-1 and TRBJ2-7, with 10 bases lining up with TRBD1. Germline values: CDR1 DFQATT, CDR2 SNEGSKA (reference sequence). V gave up 3 bases and J gave up 6 bases; unmatched junction bases: 8. CDR3 size: 14 residues.